This section outlines one T cell receptor beta chain sequence together with its context. The record originates from a study of blood T cell repertoires in COVID-19. Study background: PBMCs, B-cell-depleted T cells, or T cells were the source of the cDNA or gDNA that made up the material.

Profiled with immunoSEQ multiplex PCR; TCRdb holds only in-frame clones, not every one. The table includes 200,000 to 250,000 clones, roughly 88% detected once. Germline CDR1 SQVTM, CDR2 ANQGSEA. J lost 9 bases, V lost 2 bases, and 4 bases had no gene match. The CDR3 is made up of 14 amino acids. Input material: peripheral blood. The chain is built from TRBV29-1 and TRBJ2-1; TRBD2 aligns across 13 bases. The sequence was obtained from a man aged 50-59 years with active or convalescent COVID-19. CDR3 amino acids: CSVELRLAGGEQFF. The CDR3 DNA is TGCAGCGTTGAACTTCGACTAGCGGGGGGTGAGCAGTTCTTC.